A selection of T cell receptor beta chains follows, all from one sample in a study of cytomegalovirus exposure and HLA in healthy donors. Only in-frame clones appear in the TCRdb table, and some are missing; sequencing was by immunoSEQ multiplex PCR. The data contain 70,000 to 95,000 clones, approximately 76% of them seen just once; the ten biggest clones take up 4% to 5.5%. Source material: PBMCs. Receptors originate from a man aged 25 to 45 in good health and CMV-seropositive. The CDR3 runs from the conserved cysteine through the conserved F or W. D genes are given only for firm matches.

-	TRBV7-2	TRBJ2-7	TGTGCCAGCAGCCCGCGGGCGAGCTCCTACGAGCAGTACTTC	CASSPRASSYEQYF
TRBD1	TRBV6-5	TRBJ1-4	TGTGCCAGCAGGTCTCAGGGGGCTATTTTCGAAAAACTGTTTTTT	CASRSQGAIFEKLFF
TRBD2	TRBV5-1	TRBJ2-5	TGCGCCAGCAGCTTGGGAGGACTAGCGGGGCAAGAGACCCAGTACTTC	CASSLGGLAGQETQYF
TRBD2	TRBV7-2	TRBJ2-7	TGTGCCAGCAGCCCGGGGGGTGCGACTTCCTACGAGCAGTACTTC	CASSPGGATSYEQYF
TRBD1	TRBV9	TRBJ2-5	TGTGCCAGCAGCGTAGAGGGACAGAACCAAGAGACCCAGTACTTC	CASSVEGQNQETQYF
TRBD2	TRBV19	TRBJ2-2	TGTGCCGGGGGGACTAGCGGGGCCGGGGAGCTGTTTTTT	CAGGTSGAGELFF
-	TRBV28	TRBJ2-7	TGTGCCAGCAGTCCCCCGCCGTCTGAAAGCACCTACGAGCAGTACTTC	CASSPPPSESTYEQYF
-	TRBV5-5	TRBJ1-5	TGTGCCAGCAGCTTGAAGGGGACTCACAATCAGCCCCAGCATTTT	CASSLKGTHNQPQHF
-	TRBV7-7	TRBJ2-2	TGTGCTAGCAGCGAAGGGGGGGCCGGGGAGCTGTTTTTT	CASSEGGAGELFF
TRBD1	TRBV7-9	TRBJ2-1	TGTGCCAGCAGCTTAGACAGGGGATCCTACAATGAGCAGTTCTTC	CASSLDRGSYNEQFF